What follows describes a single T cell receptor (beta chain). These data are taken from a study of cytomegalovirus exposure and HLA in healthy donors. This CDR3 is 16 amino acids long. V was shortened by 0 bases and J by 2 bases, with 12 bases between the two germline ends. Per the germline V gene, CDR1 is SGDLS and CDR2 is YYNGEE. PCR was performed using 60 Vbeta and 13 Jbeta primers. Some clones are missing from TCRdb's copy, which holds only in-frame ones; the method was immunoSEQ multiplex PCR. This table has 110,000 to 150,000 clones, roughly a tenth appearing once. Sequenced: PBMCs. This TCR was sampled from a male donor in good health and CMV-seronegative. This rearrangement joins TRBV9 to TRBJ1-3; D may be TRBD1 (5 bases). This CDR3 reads CASSVAGVKAGNTIYF. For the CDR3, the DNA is TGTGCCAGCAGCGTAGCGGGGGTGAAAGCTGGAAACACCATATATTTT.